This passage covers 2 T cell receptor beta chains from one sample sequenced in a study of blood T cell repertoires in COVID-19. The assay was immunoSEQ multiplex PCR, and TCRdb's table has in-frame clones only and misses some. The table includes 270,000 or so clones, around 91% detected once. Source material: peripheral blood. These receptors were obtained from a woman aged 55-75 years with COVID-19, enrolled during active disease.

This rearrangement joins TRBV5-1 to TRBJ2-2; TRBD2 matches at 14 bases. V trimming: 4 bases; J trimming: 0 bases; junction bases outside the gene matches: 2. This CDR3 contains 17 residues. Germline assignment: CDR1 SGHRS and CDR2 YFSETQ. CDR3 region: CASSRTSGGSNTGELFF. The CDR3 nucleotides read TGCGCCAGCAGCCGGACTAGCGGGGGGTCGAACACCGGGGAGCTGTTTTTT.

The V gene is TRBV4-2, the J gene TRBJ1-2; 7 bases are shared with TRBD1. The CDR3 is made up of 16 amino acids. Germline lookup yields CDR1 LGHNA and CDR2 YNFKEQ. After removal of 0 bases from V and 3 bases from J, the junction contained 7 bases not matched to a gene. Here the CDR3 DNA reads TGTGCCAGCAGCCAAGAGTCCCGGGACAGCTACTATGGCTACACCTTC. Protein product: CASSQESRDSYYGYTF.